These T cell receptor beta chains were read from a single sample in a study of identical twins. One entry per CDR3 protein results from TCRdb running MiXCR on the 5' RACE reads. The table lists around 530,000 distinct CDR3 sequences, around 15% of them singletons, with roughly 0.43% in the top ten. These data are also associated with another study on yellow fever vaccine responses in identical twins.

The sequencing input was CD4+ T cells sorted from blood. All receptors come from a young woman in good health. CDR3s include the opening cysteine and the closing phenylalanine or tryptophan. The order of the fields is D gene, J gene, V gene, clone size, CDR3 protein, CDR3 DNA. A D gene is named only where the DNA matches it firmly. Not all rows give a size; the values are once, few, many and, for expanded clones, a class.

D gene: NA; J gene: TRBJ2-3; V gene: TRBV2; clone size: few; CDR3 protein: CASSEYWTYTDTQYF; CDR3 DNA: TGTGCCAGCAGTGAGTATTGGACGTACACAGATACGCAGTATTTT
D gene: NA; J gene: TRBJ1-2; V gene: TRBV4-1; clone size: NA; CDR3 protein: CASKGGNYGYTF; CDR3 DNA: TGCGCCAGCAAGGGGGGCAACTATGGCTACACCTTC
D gene: TRBD1; J gene: TRBJ2-1; V gene: TRBV20-1; clone size: NA; CDR3 protein: CSARPDRGGKNEQFF; CDR3 DNA: TGCAGTGCTAGACCGGACAGGGGGGGAAAAAATGAGCAGTTCTTC
D gene: NA; J gene: TRBJ2-1; V gene: TRBV29-1; clone size: many; CDR3 protein: CSGDLLNNEQFF; CDR3 DNA: TGCAGCGGGGACCTCCTTAACAATGAGCAGTTCTTC
D gene: NA; J gene: TRBJ2-1; V gene: TRBV2; clone size: many; CDR3 protein: CASSPIGRLSYNEQFF; CDR3 DNA: TGTGCCAGCAGTCCTATTGGGAGGCTCTCCTACAATGAGCAGTTCTTC
D gene: TRBD1; J gene: TRBJ1-6; V gene: TRBV2; clone size: NA; CDR3 protein: CASSNSLGQPDSPLHF; CDR3 DNA: TGTGCCAGCAGTAACTCCCTGGGACAGCCCGATTCACCCCTCCACTTT
D gene: NA; J gene: TRBJ2-1; V gene: TRBV10-3; clone size: few; CDR3 protein: CAIRPRDSPSYNEQFF; CDR3 DNA: TGTGCCATCAGGCCCCGCGACAGCCCTTCTTACAATGAGCAGTTCTTC
D gene: NA; J gene: TRBJ1-6; V gene: TRBV3-1; clone size: few; CDR3 protein: CASSDGGYNSPLHF; CDR3 DNA: TGTGCCAGCAGCGACGGGGGTTATAATTCACCCCTCCACTTT
D gene: NA; J gene: TRBJ2-6; V gene: TRBV29-1; clone size: many; CDR3 protein: CSVLSSGANVLTF; CDR3 DNA: TGCAGCGTTCTAAGCTCTGGGGCCAACGTCCTGACTTTC
D gene: TRBD2; J gene: TRBJ2-3; V gene: TRBV12-3/TRBV12-4; clone size: NA; CDR3 protein: CASSRTGTSGMVDTQYF; CDR3 DNA: TGTGCCAGCAGCCGAACAGGGACTAGCGGGATGGTGGATACGCAGTATTTT
D gene: NA; J gene: TRBJ2-7; V gene: TRBV20-1; clone size: NA; CDR3 protein: CSARGRYEQYF; CDR3 DNA: TGCAGTGCTAGAGGACGATACGAGCAGTACTTC
D gene: TRBD2; J gene: TRBJ2-1; V gene: TRBV7-9; clone size: NA; CDR3 protein: CASSQEGGFYNEQFF; CDR3 DNA: TGTGCCAGCAGCCAAGAGGGAGGGTTCTACAATGAGCAGTTCTTC
D gene: NA; J gene: TRBJ2-6; V gene: TRBV12-3/TRBV12-4; clone size: NA; CDR3 protein: CASSPSLGANVLTF; CDR3 DNA: TGTGCCAGCAGTCCGAGCCTGGGGGCCAACGTCCTGACTTTC
D gene: NA; J gene: TRBJ2-6; V gene: TRBV3-1; clone size: NA; CDR3 protein: CASTQGWTSSGANVLTF; CDR3 DNA: TGTGCCAGCACCCAAGGATGGACAAGCTCTGGGGCCAACGTCCTGACTTTC
D gene: TRBD1; J gene: TRBJ1-5; V gene: TRBV12-3/TRBV12-4; clone size: many; CDR3 protein: CASRGGRNQPQHF; CDR3 DNA: TGTGCCAGCAGAGGGGGCCGCAATCAGCCCCAGCATTTT
D gene: NA; J gene: TRBJ2-1; V gene: TRBV20-1; clone size: NA; CDR3 protein: CSARYPLNEQFF; CDR3 DNA: TGCAGTGCTAGATACCCCCTCAATGAGCAGTTCTTC
D gene: NA; J gene: TRBJ1-3; V gene: TRBV5-1; clone size: few; CDR3 protein: CASSHTGTQSGNTIYF; CDR3 DNA: TGCGCCAGCAGTCACACCGGGACTCAGTCTGGAAACACCATATATTTT
D gene: NA; J gene: TRBJ2-7; V gene: TRBV12-3/TRBV12-4; clone size: many; CDR3 protein: CASSLRLPSEQYF; CDR3 DNA: TGTGCCAGCAGTTTAAGACTGCCTTCTGAGCAGTACTTC
D gene: TRBD1; J gene: TRBJ2-5; V gene: TRBV5-1; clone size: NA; CDR3 protein: CASSPRDRGEETQYF; CDR3 DNA: TGCGCCAGCAGCCCCCGGGACAGGGGAGAAGAGACCCAGTACTTC
D gene: NA; J gene: TRBJ2-3; V gene: TRBV15; clone size: few; CDR3 protein: CTTSYESRSTDTQYF; CDR3 DNA: TGTACCACCAGCTACGAGAGTCGGAGCACAGATACGCAGTATTTT
D gene: NA; J gene: TRBJ2-1; V gene: TRBV5-1; clone size: NA; CDR3 protein: CASSPRGQGWGRLTGNEQFF; CDR3 DNA: TGCGCCAGCAGCCCGCGGGGGCAAGGGTGGGGCCGACTTACAGGCAATGAGCAGTTCTTC
D gene: NA; J gene: TRBJ2-5; V gene: TRBV7-2; clone size: NA; CDR3 protein: CASSLARTGRGGKVLEETQYF; CDR3 DNA: TGTGCCAGCAGCTTAGCTCGCACAGGAAGGGGTGGAAAGGTCCTCGAAGAGACCCAGTACTTC
D gene: TRBD2; J gene: TRBJ2-1; V gene: TRBV7-2; clone size: few; CDR3 protein: CASSFSSGNYNEQFF; CDR3 DNA: TGTGCCAGCAGCTTTTCTAGCGGGAACTACAATGAGCAGTTCTTC
D gene: NA; J gene: TRBJ1-2; V gene: TRBV3-1; clone size: once; CDR3 protein: CASSQALGDYYGYTF; CDR3 DNA: TGTGCCAGCAGCCAAGCCCTAGGGGATTACTATGGCTACACCTTC
D gene: NA; J gene: TRBJ2-1; V gene: TRBV7-3; clone size: NA; CDR3 protein: CASSLRAVGFELF; CDR3 DNA: TGTGCCAGCAGCTTACGGGCGGTAGGGTTCGAGCTCTTC
D gene: NA; J gene: TRBJ2-1; V gene: TRBV21-1; clone size: NA; CDR3 protein: CASRIQRVAGATYNEQFF; CDR3 DNA: TGTGCCAGCAGAATCCAACGGGTAGCGGGGGCCACGTACAATGAGCAGTTCTTC
D gene: TRBD2; J gene: TRBJ2-2; V gene: TRBV27; clone size: NA; CDR3 protein: CASSLTQRGLAGGWYTGELFF; CDR3 DNA: TGTGCCAGCAGTTTAACCCAAAGAGGGCTAGCGGGGGGCTGGTACACCGGGGAGCTGTTTTTT
D gene: NA; J gene: TRBJ2-1; V gene: TRBV12-5; clone size: few; CDR3 protein: CASGLVTGYNEQFF; CDR3 DNA: TGTGCTAGTGGTTTGGTCACTGGATACAATGAGCAGTTCTTC
D gene: NA; J gene: TRBJ2-3; V gene: TRBV12-3/TRBV12-4; clone size: NA; CDR3 protein: CASHHGDTQYF; CDR3 DNA: TGTGCCAGTCATCATGGGGATACGCAGTATTTT
D gene: NA; J gene: TRBJ1-1; V gene: TRBV5-1; clone size: few; CDR3 protein: CASSPGGPGFGAFF; CDR3 DNA: TGCGCCAGCAGCCCTGGAGGGCCGGGGTTCGGAGCTTTCTTT
D gene: NA; J gene: TRBJ2-5; V gene: TRBV6-1; clone size: NA; CDR3 protein: CASTPGGRQETQYF; CDR3 DNA: TGTGCCAGCACCCCCGGGGGTAGACAAGAGACCCAGTACTTC
D gene: NA; J gene: TRBJ1-4; V gene: TRBV20-1; clone size: NA; CDR3 protein: CSAPGVNEKLFF; CDR3 DNA: TGCAGTGCACCGGGTGTTAATGAAAAACTGTTTTTT
D gene: TRBD1; J gene: TRBJ1-2; V gene: TRBV25-1; clone size: many; CDR3 protein: CASSGPTGATDYGYTF; CDR3 DNA: TGTGCCAGCAGTGGGCCGACAGGGGCCACGGACTATGGCTACACCTTC
D gene: TRBD2; J gene: TRBJ2-3; V gene: TRBV7-2; clone size: many; CDR3 protein: CASSLSGGATDTQYF; CDR3 DNA: TGTGCCAGCAGCTTAAGCGGGGGGGCTACAGATACGCAGTATTTT
D gene: NA; J gene: TRBJ2-7; V gene: TRBV15; clone size: NA; CDR3 protein: CATSTGYIGEQYF; CDR3 DNA: TGTGCCACCAGCACCGGGTACATAGGGGAGCAGTACTTC
D gene: TRBD1; J gene: TRBJ2-3; V gene: TRBV6-1; clone size: NA; CDR3 protein: CASSTRDRGADTQYF; CDR3 DNA: TGTGCCAGCAGTACCCGGGACAGGGGAGCAGATACGCAGTATTTT
D gene: NA; J gene: TRBJ2-7; V gene: TRBV12-3/TRBV12-4; clone size: few; CDR3 protein: CASAPSGYEQYF; CDR3 DNA: TGTGCCAGCGCTCCTTCAGGGTACGAGCAGTACTTC
D gene: NA; J gene: TRBJ1-1; V gene: TRBV7-2; clone size: NA; CDR3 protein: CASSSAVLVNTEAFF; CDR3 DNA: TGTGCCAGCAGCTCCGCCGTCCTGGTGAACACTGAAGCTTTCTTT
D gene: TRBD2; J gene: TRBJ2-3; V gene: TRBV20-1; clone size: few; CDR3 protein: CSARGASGFPDTQYF; CDR3 DNA: TGCAGTGCAAGGGGTGCTAGCGGGTTCCCAGATACGCAGTATTTT
D gene: TRBD1; J gene: TRBJ1-1; V gene: TRBV7-9; clone size: NA; CDR3 protein: CASSEQGGGTEAFF; CDR3 DNA: TGTGCCAGCAGCGAGCAGGGGGGCGGCACTGAAGCTTTCTTT
D gene: TRBD2; J gene: TRBJ2-5; V gene: TRBV20-1; clone size: NA; CDR3 protein: CSARTSGSETQYF; CDR3 DNA: TGCAGTGCTAGGACTAGCGGGAGTGAGACCCAGTACTTC
D gene: NA; J gene: TRBJ2-6; V gene: TRBV12-3/TRBV12-4; clone size: NA; CDR3 protein: CASRRARGDSGANVLTF; CDR3 DNA: TGTGCCAGCAGACGAGCCAGGGGGGACTCTGGGGCCAACGTCCTGACTTTC